This T cell receptor (beta chain) is drawn from a study of neoadjuvant anti-PD-1 for oral cavity cancer. Patients had newly diagnosed, untreated stage II-IVA oral cavity squamous cell carcinoma. Analysis of PBMCs was direct, with no culture step. CDR3 length equals 12 residues. The germline V gene has CDR1 SGHTS and CDR2 YDEGEE. Trimming left V 9 bases short and J 7 bases short, with 14 bases between. Sequencing was performed with immunoSEQ multiplex PCR; in TCRdb, only in-frame clones are kept and a portion is missing. The sample contains 60,000 to 75,000 clones, more than 70% of which appear only once. As for this clone: Its antigen is still unknown.

Study-wide results and limits: Treg/Th17 ratio rose with pretreatment blood and fell with post-treatment tumor TCRbeta clonality.

The sample in question was PBMCs, obtained before nivolumab (anti-PD-1) treatment. This receptor was identified in a person between 40 and 80 years old with oral cavity squamous cell carcinoma. The rearrangement joins TRBV5-8 to TRBJ2-1; D is perhaps TRBD2 (6 bases). The CDR3 loop is CAIPAGWNEQFF. The CDR3 DNA is TGTGCCATCCCGGCGGGATGGAATGAGCAGTTCTTC.